A selection of T cell receptor beta chains follows, all from one sample in a study of T-cell memory formation after mild COVID-19. TCRdb recomputed calls from the 5' RACE reads with MiXCR, one row per CDR3 protein. The sample yields roughly 250,000 distinct CDR3 sequences, approximately 15% seen once. Sequenced input: PBMCs or a T cell subset sorted from them (not recorded which). These receptors came from a young man who had mild COVID-19 (a few samples of this study predate the infection). Cell type and time point are not known. Each CDR3 is given with its conserved first and last residue. The D gene is left open where the match is weak. Clone size is given for some rows only: seen once, a few or many times, or a class if the clone is expanded.

cdr3_nt cdr3_aa v_call d_call cdr3_length j_call clone_size
TGTGCCAGCAGCCCTGCGACAGGGTACTTAGCTTTCTTT CASSPATGYLAFF TRBV7-2 TRBD1 13 TRBJ1-1 few
TGTGCCACCAGTTTAGACAGGATGGACAATGAGCAGTTCTTC CATSLDRMDNEQFF TRBV24-1 . 14 TRBJ2-1 many
TGTGCCAGCAGTTACTCGAAGGGCAGAAGTGGCTACACCTTC CASSYSKGRSGYTF TRBV6-5 . 14 TRBJ1-2 .
TGTGCCAGCCGAAAACAGGGGGTAAACACTGAAGCTTTCTTT CASRKQGVNTEAFF TRBV12-3/TRBV12-4 TRBD1 14 TRBJ1-1 .
TGTGCCAGCAGTTCCGGACAGGACGGTGATGAAGCTTTCTTT CASSSGQDGDEAFF TRBV6-2/TRBV6-3 TRBD1 14 TRBJ1-1 .
TGTGCCACCAGCAGAACCACGCCGTCCTACGAGCAGTACTTC CATSRTTPSYEQYF TRBV15 . 14 TRBJ2-7 few
TGTGCCAGCCTGAATACCCCCCGGGGTCAGTATGGCTACACCTTC CASLNTPRGQYGYTF TRBV28 . 15 TRBJ1-2 .
TGTGCCAGCAGTTTAAGCCGGGGGGCCAGGCAAGAGACCCAGTACTTC CASSLSRGARQETQYF TRBV12-3/TRBV12-4 . 16 TRBJ2-5 few
TGTGCCAGCAGCCGAGACAGGGTTCAGACCCAGTACTTC CASSRDRVQTQYF TRBV3-1 TRBD1 13 TRBJ2-5 few
TGTGCCAGCAGCTTGTCCGGGCCCTATACGCAGTATTTT CASSLSGPYTQYF TRBV5-6 . 13 TRBJ2-3 .
TGTGCCAGCAGCTTATTGGACAGTACCTACGAGCAGTACTTC CASSLLDSTYEQYF TRBV7-9 . 14 TRBJ2-7 .
TGTGCCAGCTCAACCGAGGGGCACACTGAAGCTTTCTTT CASSTEGHTEAFF TRBV18 . 13 TRBJ1-1 .
TGTGCCAGCCATCCAGGGGGAAACACCGGGGAGCTGTTTTTT CASHPGGNTGELFF TRBV12-3/TRBV12-4 TRBD1 14 TRBJ2-2 .
TGTGCCAGCAGCCCGTCCTATGGAGGGACAGAAAAAAACATTCAGTACTTC CASSPSYGGTEKNIQYF TRBV3-1 . 17 TRBJ2-4 few
TGTGCCACCAGTGAGTCCGGGACAGGAACCTATGACTATGGCTACACCTTC CATSESGTGTYDYGYTF TRBV24-1 TRBD1 17 TRBJ1-2 few
TGTGCCAGCAGTCGACAGGCTTACAATGAGCAGTTCTTC CASSRQAYNEQFF TRBV12-3/TRBV12-4 . 13 TRBJ2-1 few
TGTGCCACCAGCAGTGGCGGGAAGCGGGGGGGCTCAAATACGCAGTATTTT CATSSGGKRGGSNTQYF TRBV15 TRBD2 17 TRBJ2-3 .
TGCAGCGTTGAAGATACGGCGACGAACACTGAAGCTTTCTTT CSVEDTATNTEAFF TRBV29-1 . 14 TRBJ1-1 few
TGTGCCACAAAGAGCATACAGGGGAACACTGAAGCTTTCTTT CATKSIQGNTEAFF TRBV6-6 . 14 TRBJ1-1 few
TGCGCCAGCAGCTCCGGGAACGGCCGGGTAAAACTGTTTTTT CASSSGNGRVKLFF TRBV4-1 . 14 TRBJ1-4 few
TGTGCCAGCAGCTTCCCGAGCTCTGGGGCCAACGTCCTGACTTTC CASSFPSSGANVLTF TRBV7-9 . 15 TRBJ2-6 .
TGTGCCAGCAAGAGGCTTGAAGCTTTCTTT CASKRLEAFF TRBV28 . 10 TRBJ1-1 few
TGTGCCAGCAGTTGGCAGGCAAGTTCACCCCTCCACTTT CASSWQASSPLHF TRBV5-6 . 13 TRBJ1-6 .
TGTGCCAGCAGTTACTTTGGACAGGGGGCAAGGACTGAAGCTTTCTTT CASSYFGQGARTEAFF TRBV6-6 TRBD1 16 TRBJ1-1 few
TGTGCCAGCAGTTACGGGGAGGCCTACGAGCAGTACTTC CASSYGEAYEQYF TRBV6-5 . 13 TRBJ2-7 many
TGTGCCAGCAGCTTAGTGGCAGGGAGGGATTTAGCGGTCACTGAAGCTTTCTTT CASSLVAGRDLAVTEAFF TRBV7-8 . 18 TRBJ1-1 .